This TCR beta chain was identified during a study of control samples from healthy donors and cancer patients. The table came from immunoSEQ multiplex PCR; TCRdb's copy has only in-frame clones and leaves some out. Of about 150,000 clones listed, 94% are singletons. This clone was recorded only once. The CDR3 covers 15 residues. Trimming cost V 1 base and J 3 bases, with 9 bases left between them. Germline-derived CDR1 and CDR2 are SGHVS and FNYEAQ. The chain recombines TRBV7-6 with TRBJ2-2; D remains ambiguous. Sequencing input: blood. This sequence originates from a woman in her 40s in good health. CDR3 region: CASSLEGTDTGELFF. The CDR3 coding sequence is TGTGCCAGCAGCTTAGAAGGCACAGACACCGGGGAGCTGTTTTTT.